This T cell receptor beta chain emerged from a study of cytomegalovirus exposure and HLA in healthy donors. Findings and caveats of the study: TCR beta chain V- and J-gene trimming was linked, in a later analysis, to a missense variant in DCLRE1C. Researchers catalogued about 150 TCR beta chains as cytomegalovirus-associated. Reportedly, cytomegalovirus status was diagnosed with high sensitivity and specificity.

Comments on this clone: Its antigen remains unidentified.

The germline V gene has CDR1 LNHDA and CDR2 SQIVND (reference sequence). CDR3 length: 11 residues. V was cut by 7 bases and J by 7 bases, with 10 bases left in between. Donors showed nominal health when sampled, although they likely had unrecorded immune exposures. Amplification used 60 Vbeta primers and 13 Jbeta primers. Profiling relied on immunoSEQ multiplex PCR, and the TCRdb table lists in-frame clones only, not all of them. The sample shows approximately 40,000 clones, and around 5.9% sits with its ten largest clones. Sequenced material: PBMCs. The chain combines TRBV19 with TRBJ1-1; D unclear. The clonotype comes from a human donor in good health. CDR3 in DNA: TGTGCCAGTAAAACCACCAGTGAAGCTTTCTTT. Encoded protein: CASKTTSEAFF.